The entry below describes one TCR beta chain. Trimming removed 5 bases from V and 3 bases from J; junction bases left unmatched: 4. The length of the CDR3 is 13 residues. In germline, CDR1 is LGHDT, CDR2 YNNKEL (reference sequence). This sample was included in a study of blood T cell repertoires in COVID-19. Study-level background: Donors in the United States, Italy and Spain gave samples during acute or convalescent COVID-19. In each case, the material was cDNA or gDNA derived from T cells, B-cell-depleted T cells, or PBMCs.

Original methodology: Estimated nucleated cell counts came from reference gene primer amplification. Libraries were prepared by immunoSEQ multiplex PCR; TCRdb keeps only in-frame clonotypes and omits some of them. That table gives V, J and clone size, and the DNA gave D and trimming. Of fewer than 80,000 clones in the sample, around 80% were seen once. Source material: peripheral blood. This sequence originates from a human donor in a cohort sampled during active COVID-19. The chain has TRBV3-1 (or the pseudogene TRBV3-2) and TRBJ2-7, with 7 bases that match TRBD1. The CDR3 is CASSNRQGYEQYF. CDR3 nucleotide sequence: TGTGCCAGCAGCAACCGACAGGGCTACGAGCAGTACTTC.